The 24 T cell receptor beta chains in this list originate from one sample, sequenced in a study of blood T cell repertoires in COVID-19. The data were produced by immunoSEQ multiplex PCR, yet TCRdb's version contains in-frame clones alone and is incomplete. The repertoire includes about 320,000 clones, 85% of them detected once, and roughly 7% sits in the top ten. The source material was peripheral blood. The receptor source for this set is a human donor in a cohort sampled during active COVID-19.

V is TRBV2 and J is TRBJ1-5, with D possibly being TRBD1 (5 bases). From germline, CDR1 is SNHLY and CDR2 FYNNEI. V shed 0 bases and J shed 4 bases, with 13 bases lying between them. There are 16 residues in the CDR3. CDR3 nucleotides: TGTGCCAGCAGTGAAGCGCGAAGGGGAAAGAATCAGCCCCAGCATTTT. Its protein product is CASSEARRGKNQPQHF.

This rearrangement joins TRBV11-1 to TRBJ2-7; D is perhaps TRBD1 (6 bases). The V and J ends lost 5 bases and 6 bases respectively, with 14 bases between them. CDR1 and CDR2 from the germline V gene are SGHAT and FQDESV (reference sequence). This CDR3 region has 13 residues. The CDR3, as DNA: TGTGCCAGCAGCCCGCTACAGGGATCCGAGCAGTACTTC. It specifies CASSPLQGSEQYF.

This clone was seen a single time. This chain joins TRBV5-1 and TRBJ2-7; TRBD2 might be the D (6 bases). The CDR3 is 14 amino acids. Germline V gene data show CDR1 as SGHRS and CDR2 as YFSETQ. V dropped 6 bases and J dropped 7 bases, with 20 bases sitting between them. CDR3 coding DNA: TGCGCCAGCAAGCTTGGGGGTTCGGGGGAAGAGCAGTACTTC. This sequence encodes CASKLGGSGEEQYF.

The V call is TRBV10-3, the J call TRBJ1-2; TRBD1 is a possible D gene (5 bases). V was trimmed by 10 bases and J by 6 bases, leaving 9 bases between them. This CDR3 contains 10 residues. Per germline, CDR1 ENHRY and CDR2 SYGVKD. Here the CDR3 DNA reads TGTGCCACGGGGGAAAATGGCTACACCTTC. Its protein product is CATGENGYTF.

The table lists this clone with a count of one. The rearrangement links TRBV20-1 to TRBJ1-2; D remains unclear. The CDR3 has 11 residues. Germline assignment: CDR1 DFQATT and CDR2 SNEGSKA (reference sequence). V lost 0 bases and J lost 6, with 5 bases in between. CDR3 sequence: CSARDRDGYTF. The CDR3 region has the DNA TGCAGTGCTAGAGATCGAGATGGCTACACCTTC.

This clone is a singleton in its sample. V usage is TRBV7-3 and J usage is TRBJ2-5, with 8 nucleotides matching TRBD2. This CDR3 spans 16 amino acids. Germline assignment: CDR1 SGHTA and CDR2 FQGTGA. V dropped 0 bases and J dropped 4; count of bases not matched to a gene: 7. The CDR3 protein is CASSLTPGGLGETQYF. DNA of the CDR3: TGTGCCAGCAGCTTAACCCCGGGGGGGCTGGGAGAGACCCAGTACTTC.

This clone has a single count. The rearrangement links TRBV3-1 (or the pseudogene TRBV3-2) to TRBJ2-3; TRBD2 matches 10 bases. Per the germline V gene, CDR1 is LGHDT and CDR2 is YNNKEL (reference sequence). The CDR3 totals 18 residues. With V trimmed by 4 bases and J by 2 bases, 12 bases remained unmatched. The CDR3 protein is CASSPSLAGRTYTDTQYF. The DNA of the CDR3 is TGTGCCAGCAGCCCGTCACTAGCGGGGAGGACGTACACAGATACGCAGTATTTT.

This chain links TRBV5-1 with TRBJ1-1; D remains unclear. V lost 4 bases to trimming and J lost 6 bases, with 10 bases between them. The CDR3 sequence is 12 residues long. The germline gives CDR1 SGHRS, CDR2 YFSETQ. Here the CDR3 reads CASSMRHSEAFF. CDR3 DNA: TGCGCCAGCAGCATGAGACACTCTGAAGCTTTCTTT.

Written as DNA, the CDR3 is TGTGCCAGCAGCCCCCGTCCTAGTATGAATGAGCAGTTCTTC. It yields the protein CASSPRPSMNEQFF. The chain employs TRBV9 and TRBJ2-1; D is undetermined. The CDR3 extends over 14 amino acids. Germline CDR1 reads SGDLS; CDR2 reads YYNGEE. Trimming stripped 4 bases from V and 7 bases from J, with 15 bases between.

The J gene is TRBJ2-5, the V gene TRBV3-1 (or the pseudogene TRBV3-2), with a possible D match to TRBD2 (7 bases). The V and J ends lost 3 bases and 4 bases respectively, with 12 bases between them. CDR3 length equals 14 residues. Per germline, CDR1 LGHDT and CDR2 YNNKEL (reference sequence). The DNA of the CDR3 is TGTGCCAGCAGCCAGGGGGCTAGCGGAGAGACCCAGTACTTC. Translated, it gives CASSQGASGETQYF.

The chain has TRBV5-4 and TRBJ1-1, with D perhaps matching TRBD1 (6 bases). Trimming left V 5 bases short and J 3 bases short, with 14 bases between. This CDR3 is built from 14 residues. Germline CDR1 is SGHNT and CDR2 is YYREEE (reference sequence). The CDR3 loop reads CASRTAGVYTEAFF. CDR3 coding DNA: TGTGCCAGCAGAACCGCAGGGGTGTACACTGAAGCTTTCTTT.

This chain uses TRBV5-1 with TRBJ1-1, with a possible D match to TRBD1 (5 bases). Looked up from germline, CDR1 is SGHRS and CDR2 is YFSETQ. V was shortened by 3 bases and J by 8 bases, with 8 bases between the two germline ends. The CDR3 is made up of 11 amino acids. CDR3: CASSWAGEAFF. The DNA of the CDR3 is TGCGCCAGCAGCTGGGCAGGGGAAGCTTTCTTT. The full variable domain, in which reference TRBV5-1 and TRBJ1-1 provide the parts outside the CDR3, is KAGVTQTPRYLIKTRGQQVTLSCSPISGHRSVSWYQQTPGQGLQFLFEYFSETQRNKGNFPGRFSGRQFSNSRSEMNVSTLELGDSALYLCASSWAGEAFFGQGTRLTVV.

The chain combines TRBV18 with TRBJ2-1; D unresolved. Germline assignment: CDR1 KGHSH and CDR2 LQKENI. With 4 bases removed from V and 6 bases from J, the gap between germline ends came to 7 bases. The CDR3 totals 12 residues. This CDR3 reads CASSLGSNEQFF. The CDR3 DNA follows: TGTGCCAGCTCACTGGGCAGCAATGAGCAGTTCTTC.

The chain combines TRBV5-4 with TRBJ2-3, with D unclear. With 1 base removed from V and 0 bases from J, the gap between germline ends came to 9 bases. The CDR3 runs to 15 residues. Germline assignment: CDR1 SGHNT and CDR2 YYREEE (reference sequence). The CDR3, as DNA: TGTGCCAGCAGCTTGAAGACATCTAGCACAGATACGCAGTATTTT. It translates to CASSLKTSSTDTQYF. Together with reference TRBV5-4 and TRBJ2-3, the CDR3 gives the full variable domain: ETGVTQSPTHLIKTRGQQVTLRCSSQSGHNTVSWYQQALGQGPQFIFQYYREEENGRGNFPPRFSGLQFPNYSSELNVNALELDDSALYLCASSLKTSSTDTQYFGPGTRLTVL.

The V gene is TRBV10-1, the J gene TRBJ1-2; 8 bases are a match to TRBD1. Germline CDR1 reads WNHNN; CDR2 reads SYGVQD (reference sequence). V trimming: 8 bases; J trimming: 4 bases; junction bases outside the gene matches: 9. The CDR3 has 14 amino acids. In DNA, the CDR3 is TGCGCCAGCGGGACAGGACACGGTGGCTATGGCTACACCTTC. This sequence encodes CASGTGHGGYGYTF.

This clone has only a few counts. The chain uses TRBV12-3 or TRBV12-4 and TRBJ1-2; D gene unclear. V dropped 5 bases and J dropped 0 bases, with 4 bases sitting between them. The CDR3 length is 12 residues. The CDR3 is CASSLANYGYTF. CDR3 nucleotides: TGTGCCAGCAGTCTCGCTAACTATGGCTACACCTTC.

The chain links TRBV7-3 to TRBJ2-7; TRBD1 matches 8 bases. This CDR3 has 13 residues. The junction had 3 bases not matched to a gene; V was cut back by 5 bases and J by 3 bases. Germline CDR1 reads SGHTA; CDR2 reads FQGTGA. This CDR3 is CASSVGQGYEQYF. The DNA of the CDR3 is TGTGCCAGCAGCGTCGGACAGGGCTACGAGCAGTACTTC.

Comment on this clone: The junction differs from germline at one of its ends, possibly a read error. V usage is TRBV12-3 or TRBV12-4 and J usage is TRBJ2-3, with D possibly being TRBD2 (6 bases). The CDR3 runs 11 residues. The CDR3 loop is CASSTNSGGFF. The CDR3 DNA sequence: TGTGCCAGCAGTACGAACTCCGGGGGATTCTTT.

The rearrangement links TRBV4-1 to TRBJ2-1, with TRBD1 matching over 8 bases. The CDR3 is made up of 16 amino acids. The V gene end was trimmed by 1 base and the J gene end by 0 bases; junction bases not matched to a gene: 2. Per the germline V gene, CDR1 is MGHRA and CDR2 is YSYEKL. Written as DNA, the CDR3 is TGCGCCAGCAGCCAAGGACAGGGGCCCTCCTACAATGAGCAGTTCTTC. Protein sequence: CASSQGQGPSYNEQFF.

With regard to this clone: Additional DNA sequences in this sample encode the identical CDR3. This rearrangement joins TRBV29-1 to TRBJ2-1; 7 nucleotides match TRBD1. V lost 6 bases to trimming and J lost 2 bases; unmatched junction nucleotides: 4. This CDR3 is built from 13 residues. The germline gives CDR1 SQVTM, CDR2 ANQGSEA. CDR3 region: CSVLQGTYNEQFF. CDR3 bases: TGCAGCGTCCTACAGGGGACCTACAATGAGCAGTTCTTC.

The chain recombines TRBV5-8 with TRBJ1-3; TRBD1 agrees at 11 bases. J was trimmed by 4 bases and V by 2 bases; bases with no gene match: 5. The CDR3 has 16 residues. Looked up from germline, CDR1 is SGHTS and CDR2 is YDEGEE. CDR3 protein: CASSLGQGAAGNTIYF. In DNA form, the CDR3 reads TGTGCCAGCAGCTTAGGACAGGGGGCTGCAGGAAACACCATATATTTT.

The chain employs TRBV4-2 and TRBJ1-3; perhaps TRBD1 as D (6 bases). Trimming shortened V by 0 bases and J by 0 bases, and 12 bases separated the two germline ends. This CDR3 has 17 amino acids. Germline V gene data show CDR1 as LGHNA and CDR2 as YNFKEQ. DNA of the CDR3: TGTGCCAGCAGCCAAGATCGCCCAGGGGTCTCTGGAAACACCATATATTTT. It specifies CASSQDRPGVSGNTIYF.

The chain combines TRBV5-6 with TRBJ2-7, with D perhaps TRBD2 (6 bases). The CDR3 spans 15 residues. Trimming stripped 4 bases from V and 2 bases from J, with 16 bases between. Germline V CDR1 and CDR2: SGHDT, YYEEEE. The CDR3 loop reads CASSRRGLNTYEQYF. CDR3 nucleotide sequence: TGTGCCAGCAGCAGACGGGGACTCAATACCTACGAGCAGTACTTC.

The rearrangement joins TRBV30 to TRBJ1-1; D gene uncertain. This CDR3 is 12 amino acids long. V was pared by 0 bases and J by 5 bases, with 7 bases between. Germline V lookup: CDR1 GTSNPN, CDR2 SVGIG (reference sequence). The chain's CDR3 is CAWSVAETEAFF. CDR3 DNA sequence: TGTGCCTGGAGTGTAGCGGAAACTGAAGCTTTCTTT.